This TCR beta chain was recovered during a study of T cell responses to AZD1222 COVID-19 vaccine. Study-wide context: Pooling covered second doses at about 4 or about 12 weeks. Points from the study as a whole: It should be noted that donors were predominantly white British and more often female, and clonal diversity was possibly underestimated. With two AZD1222 doses given, Spike-specific TCR breadth and depth both rose. All repertoire sampling was performed exclusively after the peak T cell response.

With respect to this clone: Its cognate antigen is unknown.

This table comes from immunoSEQ multiplex PCR, and its TCRdb copy is limited to in-frame clones, with some not included. The sample has about 170,000 clones; 80% to 90% are singletons. The CDR3 is 15 residues long. V and J are TRBV12-1 and TRBJ2-5; the DNA was not compared with TRBD1, the D call given in the table. TRBV12-1 constitutes a pseudogene. This TCR was sampled from an adult in good health. Sequencing used peripheral blood, obtained on day 0 of AZD1222 vaccination. CDR3 in DNA: TGTGCCAGCAGCCCCCAGGTAGGGGTGAAAGAGACCCAGTACTTC. Translating it yields CASSPQVGVKETQYF.